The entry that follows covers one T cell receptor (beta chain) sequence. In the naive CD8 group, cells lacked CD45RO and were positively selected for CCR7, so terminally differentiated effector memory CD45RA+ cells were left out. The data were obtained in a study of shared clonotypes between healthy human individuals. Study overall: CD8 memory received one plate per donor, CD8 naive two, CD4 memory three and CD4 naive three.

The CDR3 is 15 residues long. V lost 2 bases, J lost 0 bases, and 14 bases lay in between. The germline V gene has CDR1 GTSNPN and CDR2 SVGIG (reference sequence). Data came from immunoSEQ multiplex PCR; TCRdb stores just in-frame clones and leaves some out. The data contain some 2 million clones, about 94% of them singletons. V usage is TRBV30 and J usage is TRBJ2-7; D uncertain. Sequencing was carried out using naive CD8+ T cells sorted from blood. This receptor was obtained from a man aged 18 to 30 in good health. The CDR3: CAWSFGPASSYEQYF. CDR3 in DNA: TGTGCCTGGAGTTTTGGGCCGGCTAGCTCCTACGAGCAGTACTTC.